This T cell receptor beta chain was recovered during a study of T cell repertoires in cytomegalovirus infection. The wider study: Shared public TCR beta signatures pointed to both CMV infection and a matching HLA type. Broader study findings: Across the ex vivo response, the dominant clonotypes were HLA-C-restricted CMV-specific TCR beta clonotypes.

TCRdb processed the reads anew with MiXCR; each CDR3 protein has one entry. The table lists just under 500,000 distinct CDR3 sequences, 25% to 35% of them singletons. A word on this clonotype: The antigen is undetermined.

The V and J ends lost 6 bases and 2 bases, in that order; junction bases with no gene match: 15. CDR3 length: 18 amino acids. Germline V gene sequence: CDR1 MNHEY, CDR2 SMNVEV (reference sequence). The sequence was obtained from a human donor in good health (CMV status not recorded). Some clones in this sample may be carry-over from other donors' samples. Sequenced here: cultured PBMCs, sampled from culture after CMV antigen stimulation. This sequence joins TRBV27 and TRBJ2-3; 9 bases line up with TRBD1. The CDR3 here is CASRRTGVDGGSTDTQYF. CDR3 nucleotides: TGTGCCAGCAGACGGACAGGGGTTGACGGCGGCTCCACAGATACGCAGTATTTT.